The 24 T cell receptor beta chains below all came from one sample that was sequenced in a study of OX40 agonist ivuxolimab in advanced cancers. Library creation used the immunoSEQ multiplex PCR assay. Sourced from immuneACCESS, this table was stored by TCRdb with only in-frame sequences that have V and J called. A share of the clones is absent; for the studies checked, an unresolved V gene accounts for under half, and the remainder has no known explanation. This sample has around 30,000 clones in its table, and about 81% of those were observed once. The top ten clonotypes cover around a fifth of the sample. The sequencing here drew on CD4+ or CD8+ T cells sorted from blood, taken in a trial of the OX40 agonist ivuxolimab. All receptors come from an adult with an advanced solid tumor such as melanoma, head and neck, liver or kidney cancer.

This chain uses TRBV27 with TRBJ2-7; 9 bases are a match to TRBD1. Per the germline V gene, CDR1 is MNHEY and CDR2 is SMNVEV (reference sequence). Trimming took 5 bases from V and 0 from J; bases not matched to a gene: 8. CDR3 size: 16 residues. The DNA of the CDR3 is TGTGCCAGCAGTCAAACGGACAGGGGATTCTCCTACGAGCAGTACTTC. It encodes CASSQTDRGFSYEQYF.

This clone was seen only once. V is TRBV7-2 and J is TRBJ2-2; 7 bases align to TRBD1. This CDR3 region has 12 residues. The germline V gene encodes CDR1 SGHTA and CDR2 FQGNSA. V dropped 3 bases and J dropped 13; count of bases not matched to a gene: 5. CDR3 in DNA: TGTGCCAGCAGCTTCCCAGGGGGACGGCTGTTTTTT. It specifies CASSFPGGRLFF.

The chain has TRBV9 and TRBJ1-2; D is possibly TRBD1 (6 bases). CDR1 and CDR2 (germline): SGDLS, YYNGEE. This CDR3 is built from 14 residues. V was trimmed by 3 bases and J by 2 bases, leaving 11 bases between them. This CDR3 reads CASSAYTGNYGYTF. The CDR3 DNA reads as TGTGCCAGCAGCGCCTATACAGGGAACTATGGCTACACCTTC.

A few counts support this clone. The J gene is TRBJ2-7, the V gene TRBV18; no reliable D call. This CDR3 spans 12 amino acids. CDR1 is KGHSH, CDR2 LQKENI, per germline. V was cut by 6 bases and J by 0 bases, with 6 bases left in between. The CDR3: CASSLSSYEQYF. The CDR3 bases are TGTGCCAGCTCCCTCAGCTCCTACGAGCAGTACTTC. The variable domain in full, completed from reference TRBV18 and TRBJ2-7, reads NAGVMQNPRHLVRRRGQEARLRCSPMKGHSHVYWYRQLPEEGLKFMVYLQKENIIDESGMPKERFSAEFPKEGPSILRIQQVVRGDSAAYFCASSLSSYEQYFGPGTRLTVT.

The V call is TRBV9, the J call TRBJ2-4; the D gene is possibly TRBD2 (6 bases). Trimming shortened V by 8 bases and J by 3 bases, and 18 bases separated the two germline ends. The germline V gene has CDR1 SGDLS and CDR2 YYNGEE. This CDR3 is built from 15 residues. In nucleotides, the CDR3 is TGTGCCAGGGCAGGGAGGAGGGGCGGCAAAAACATTCAGTACTTC. It encodes CARAGRRGGKNIQYF.

The V call is TRBV2, the J call TRBJ1-5, with D unclear. Germline CDR1 SNHLY, CDR2 FYNNEI. Trimming stripped 5 bases from V and 5 bases from J, with 10 bases between. The CDR3 covers 13 residues. The CDR3 reads CASSPGVYQPQHF. The DNA for the CDR3 is TGTGCCAGCAGTCCCGGGGTCTATCAGCCCCAGCATTTT.

This clone was observed a handful of times. The J gene is TRBJ2-1, the V gene TRBV27; 7 nucleotides line up with TRBD2. V was pared by 3 bases and J by 0 bases, with 2 bases of the junction left unmatched. Germline V CDR1 and CDR2: MNHEY, SMNVEV (reference sequence). The CDR3 loop spans 15 amino acids. The DNA of the CDR3 is TGTGCCAGCAGTTTTACTAGCGACTCCTACAATGAGCAGTTCTTC. It codes for CASSFTSDSYNEQFF.

This chain links TRBV19 with TRBJ2-2; 11 nucleotides line up with TRBD2. The ends lost 3 bases at V and 5 bases at J; junction bases unmatched: 14. The germline CDR1 and CDR2 sequences are LNHDA and SQIVND (reference sequence). The CDR3 length is 19 residues. CDR3 loop: CASSMFASGGSGGTGELFF. The CDR3 DNA sequence: TGTGCCAGTAGTATGTTTGCTAGCGGGGGGAGCGGCGGGACCGGGGAGCTGTTTTTT. Based on the CDR3 plus reference TRBV19 and TRBJ2-2, the full variable domain is DGGITQSPKYLFRKEGQNVTLSCEQNLNHDAMYWYRQDPGQGLRLIYYSQIVNDFQKGDIAEGYSVSREKKESFPLTVTSAQKNPTAFYLCASSMFASGGSGGTGELFFGEGSRLTVL.

The chain couples TRBV9 to TRBJ2-7; the match to TRBD2 covers 10 bases. The CDR3 is 15 residues long. Germline CDR1 is SGDLS and CDR2 is YYNGEE. Trimming at V came to 0 bases and at J to 1 base, leaving 1 base not matched to a gene. The CDR3 sequence is CASSVGLAGSYEQYF. CDR3 in DNA: TGTGCCAGCAGCGTAGGACTAGCGGGTTCCTACGAGCAGTACTTC.

V and J are TRBV4-3 and TRBJ1-6, with 8 bases identical to TRBD1. Looked up from germline, CDR1 is LGHNA and CDR2 is YSLEER. V lost 0 bases, J lost 7 bases, and 5 bases stayed unmatched. The CDR3 length is 16 residues. CDR3 in amino acids: CASSQEGRTGNSPLHF. DNA of the CDR3: TGCGCCAGCAGCCAAGAGGGTCGGACAGGGAATTCACCCCTCCACTTT.

The chain employs TRBV4-1 and TRBJ2-7; TRBD2 matches at 11 bases. This CDR3 is 15 amino acids long. Germline CDR1 is MGHRA and CDR2 is YSYEKL. The trim removed 4 bases at V and 0 bases at J, leaving 2 bases unmatched. The CDR3 sequence is CASSLTSGGSYEQYF. CDR3 coding DNA: TGCGCCAGCAGCCTCACTAGCGGGGGCTCCTACGAGCAGTACTTC.

This chain connects TRBV7-2 to TRBJ2-7, with TRBD2 matching 11 bases. From germline, CDR1 is SGHTA and CDR2 FQGNSA. The J segment lost 0 bases and the V segment lost 3 bases, leaving 4 bases of the junction unmatched. CDR3 length equals 16 residues. The CDR3 here is CASSFHSGGASYEQYF. CDR3 nucleotides: TGTGCCAGCAGCTTTCATAGCGGGGGGGCCTCCTACGAGCAGTACTTC.

CDR3 DNA sequence: TGTGCCAGCAGCTTGGTTCAGTGGGGCCAGAACACTGAAGCTTTCTTT. Amino acids: CASSLVQWGQNTEAFF. The genes are TRBV5-5 and TRBJ1-1; a weak D match, TRBD1 (5 bases). V was shortened by 0 bases and J by 1 base, with 13 bases between the two germline ends. This CDR3 contains 16 residues. The germline V gene encodes CDR1 SGHKS and CDR2 YYEKEE (reference sequence).

The rearrangement joins TRBV5-4 to TRBJ2-2; D tentatively reads TRBD1 or TRBD2 (6 bases each). V was trimmed by 4 bases and J by 6 bases, leaving 13 bases between them. CDR3 length: 14 residues. Germline V gene data show CDR1 as SGHNT and CDR2 as YYREEE (reference sequence). For the CDR3, the DNA is TGTGCCAGCAGCACCCGGGGGCGCGCCGGGGAGCTGTTTTTT. It translates to CASSTRGRAGELFF.

The gene calls are TRBV21-1 and TRBJ2-7. TRBV21-1 is labeled a pseudogene. This CDR3 has 14 residues. CDR3 nucleotide sequence: TGTGCCAGCAGCAAACTCAGCAACTCCTACGAGCAGTACTTC. It yields the protein CASSKLSNSYEQYF.

V usage is TRBV7-9 and J usage is TRBJ1-1, with D hard to call. Germline V gene lookup returns CDR1 SEHNR and CDR2 FQNEAQ (reference sequence). The germline V and J ends were trimmed by 6 bases and 5 bases, with 16 bases remaining between them. This CDR3 is 14 amino acids long. CDR3 sequence: CASRSSERRTEAFF. CDR3 coding DNA: TGTGCCAGCAGATCTAGTGAGAGGAGGACTGAAGCTTTCTTT.

V gene TRBV6-1 combines with J gene TRBJ2-2; TRBD1 aligns across 10 bases. Germline CDR1 and CDR2: MNHNS and SASEGT. V lost 10 bases to trimming and J lost 3 bases; unmatched junction nucleotides: 8. The CDR3 totals 15 residues. The DNA of the CDR3 is TGTGCCACGCGCACCGGGACAGGGGACACCGGGGAGCTGTTTTTT. The encoded protein is CATRTGTGDTGELFF.

This chain joins TRBV27 and TRBJ2-3; weak D call: TRBD2 (5 bases). Germline V gene sequence: CDR1 MNHEY, CDR2 SMNVEV (reference sequence). The CDR3 sequence is 15 residues long. V lost 7 bases to trimming and J lost 2 bases, with 16 bases between them. In DNA form, the CDR3 reads TGTGCCAGCAACCCATTAGCGAAGAACACAGATACGCAGTATTTT. Its translation is CASNPLAKNTDTQYF.

As DNA, the CDR3 is TGTGCCAGCAGCTTAGGGCCGGGCCCGAACAATGAGCAGTTCTTC. Translating it yields CASSLGPGPNNEQFF. This chain connects TRBV7-2 to TRBJ2-1; D not resolved. Germline V gene data show CDR1 as SGHTA and CDR2 as FQGNSA. The CDR3 totals 15 residues. V was clipped by 1 base and J by 5 bases, with 12 bases between them. Full variable domain (missing parts from reference TRBV7-2 and TRBJ2-1): GAGVSQSPSNKVTEKGKDVELRCDPISGHTALYWYRQSLGQGLEFLIYFQGNSAPDKSGLPSDRFSAERTGGSVSTLTIQRTQQEDSAVYLCASSLGPGPNNEQFFGPGTRLTVL.

The chain has TRBV19 and TRBJ1-3; no clear D gene. There are 14 residues in the CDR3. CDR1 is LNHDA, CDR2 SQIVND, per germline (reference sequence). The germline V and J ends were trimmed by 6 bases and 0 bases, with 9 bases remaining between them. The CDR3 loop reads CASSTTVSGNTIYF. Here the CDR3 DNA reads TGTGCCAGTAGCACGACGGTCTCTGGAAACACCATATATTTT.

The V and J genes are TRBV15 and TRBJ2-3, with a tentative D call TRBD1 (6 bases). The V and J ends lost 0 bases and 0 bases respectively, with 10 bases between them. Germline CDR1 reads LNHNV; CDR2 reads YYDKDF (reference sequence). CDR3 length equals 16 residues. In DNA form, the CDR3 reads TGTGCCACCAGCAGAGATTTGGGACACAGCACAGATACGCAGTATTTT. This gives the protein CATSRDLGHSTDTQYF.

V usage is TRBV4-2 and J usage is TRBJ2-7, with TRBD2 matching over 16 bases. Trimming at V came to 3 bases and at J to 2 bases, leaving 4 bases not matched to a gene. Germline-derived CDR1 and CDR2 are LGHNA and YNFKEQ. CDR3 length equals 17 residues. CDR3 protein: CASSQGLAGGPPYEQYF. In DNA form, the CDR3 reads TGTGCCAGCAGCCAGGGACTAGCGGGAGGGCCCCCCTACGAGCAGTACTTC.

This sequence joins TRBV19 and TRBJ1-4; D is unclear. The CDR3 contains 12 residues. Germline V CDR1 and CDR2: LNHDA, SQIVND (reference sequence). Trimming stripped 1 base from V and 10 bases from J, with 7 bases between. CDR3 coding DNA: TGTGCCAGTAGTATAGGAGAGAGAAAACTGTTTTTT. Translated: CASSIGERKLFF.

The V and J genes are TRBV6-1 and TRBJ2-7; the D gene is possibly TRBD2 (5 bases). This CDR3 comprises 14 residues. Trimming stripped 4 bases from V and 3 bases from J, with 13 bases between. CDR1 and CDR2 (germline): MNHNS, SASEGT. The CDR3 sequence: CASSAAGEIYEQYF. The CDR3 coding sequence is TGTGCCAGCAGTGCCGCCGGGGAAATCTACGAGCAGTACTTC.